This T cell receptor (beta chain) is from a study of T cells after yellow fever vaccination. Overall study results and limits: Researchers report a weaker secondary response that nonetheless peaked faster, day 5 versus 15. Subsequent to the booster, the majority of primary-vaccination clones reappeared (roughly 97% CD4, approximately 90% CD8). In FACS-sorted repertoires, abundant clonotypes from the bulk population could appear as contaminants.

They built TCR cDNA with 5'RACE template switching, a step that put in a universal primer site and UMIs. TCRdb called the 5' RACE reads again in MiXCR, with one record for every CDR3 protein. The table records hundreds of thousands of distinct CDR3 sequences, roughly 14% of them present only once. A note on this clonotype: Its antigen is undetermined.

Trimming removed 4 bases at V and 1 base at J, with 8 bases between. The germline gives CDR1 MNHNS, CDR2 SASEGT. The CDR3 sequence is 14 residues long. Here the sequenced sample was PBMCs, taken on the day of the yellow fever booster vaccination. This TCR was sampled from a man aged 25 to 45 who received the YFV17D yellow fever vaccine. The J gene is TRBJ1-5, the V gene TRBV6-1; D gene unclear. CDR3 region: CASSALGSNQPQHF. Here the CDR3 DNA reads TGTGCCAGCAGTGCACTCGGGAGCAATCAGCCCCAGCATTTT.